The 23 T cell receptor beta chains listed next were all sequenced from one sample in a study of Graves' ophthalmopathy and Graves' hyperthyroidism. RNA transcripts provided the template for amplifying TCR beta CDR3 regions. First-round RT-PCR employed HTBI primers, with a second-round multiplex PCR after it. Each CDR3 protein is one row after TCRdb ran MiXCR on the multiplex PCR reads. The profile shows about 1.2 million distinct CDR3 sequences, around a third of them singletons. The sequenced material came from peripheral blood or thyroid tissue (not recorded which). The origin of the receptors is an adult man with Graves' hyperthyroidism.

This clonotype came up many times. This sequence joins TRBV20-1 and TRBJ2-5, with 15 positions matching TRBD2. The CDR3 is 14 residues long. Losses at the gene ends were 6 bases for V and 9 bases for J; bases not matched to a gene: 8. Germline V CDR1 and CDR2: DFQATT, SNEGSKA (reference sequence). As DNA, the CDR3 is TGCAGTGCAGAACCGGGACTAGCGGGGGGTCCCCAGTACTTC. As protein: CSAEPGLAGGPQYF.

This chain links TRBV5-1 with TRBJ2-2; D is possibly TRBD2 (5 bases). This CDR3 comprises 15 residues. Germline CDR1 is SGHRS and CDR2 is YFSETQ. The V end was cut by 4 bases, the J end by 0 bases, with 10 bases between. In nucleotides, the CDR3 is TGCGCCAGCAGCGAGGGTAGTTCGAACACCGGGGAGCTGTTTTTT. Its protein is CASSEGSSNTGELFF.

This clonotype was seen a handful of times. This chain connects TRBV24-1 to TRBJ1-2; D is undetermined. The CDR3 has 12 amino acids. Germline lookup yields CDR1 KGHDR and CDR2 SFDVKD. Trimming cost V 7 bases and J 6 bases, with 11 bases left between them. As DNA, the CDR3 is TGTGCCACCAGGCCGTCAGCGGATGGCTACACCTTC. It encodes CATRPSADGYTF.

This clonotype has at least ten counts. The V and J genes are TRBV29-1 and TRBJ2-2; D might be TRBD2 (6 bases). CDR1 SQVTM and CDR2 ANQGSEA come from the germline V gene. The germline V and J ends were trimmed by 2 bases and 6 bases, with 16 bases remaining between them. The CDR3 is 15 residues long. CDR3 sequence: CSVELRGPVAGELFF. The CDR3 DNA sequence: TGCAGCGTTGAATTGCGGGGACCGGTCGCCGGGGAGCTGTTTTTT.

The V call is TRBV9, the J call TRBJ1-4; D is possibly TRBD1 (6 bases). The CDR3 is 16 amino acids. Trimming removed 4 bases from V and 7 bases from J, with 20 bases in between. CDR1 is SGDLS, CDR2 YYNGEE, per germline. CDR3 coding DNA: TGTGCCAGCAGCAGCCGCCGGGGGCAGGGAGGTGAAAAACTGTTTTTT. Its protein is CASSSRRGQGGEKLFF.

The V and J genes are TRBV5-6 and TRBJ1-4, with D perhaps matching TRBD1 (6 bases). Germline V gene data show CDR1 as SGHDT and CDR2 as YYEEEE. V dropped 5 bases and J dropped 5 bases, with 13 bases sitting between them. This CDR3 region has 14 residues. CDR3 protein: CASSGTTGNEKLFF. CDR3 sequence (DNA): TGTGCCAGCAGTGGAACTACAGGGAATGAAAAACTGTTTTTT.

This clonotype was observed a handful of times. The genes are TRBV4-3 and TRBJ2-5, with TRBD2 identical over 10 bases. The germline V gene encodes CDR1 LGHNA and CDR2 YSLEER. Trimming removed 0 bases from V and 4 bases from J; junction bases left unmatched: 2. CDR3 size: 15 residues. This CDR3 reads CASSQEPSGGETQYF. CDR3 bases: TGCGCCAGCAGCCAAGAGCCTAGCGGGGGAGAGACCCAGTACTTC.

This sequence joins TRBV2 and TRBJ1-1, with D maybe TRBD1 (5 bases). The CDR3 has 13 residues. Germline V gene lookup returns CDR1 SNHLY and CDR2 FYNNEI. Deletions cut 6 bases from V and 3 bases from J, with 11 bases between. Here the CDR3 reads CASRPGPYTEAFF. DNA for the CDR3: TGTGCCAGCAGGCCGGGGCCCTACACTGAAGCTTTCTTT.

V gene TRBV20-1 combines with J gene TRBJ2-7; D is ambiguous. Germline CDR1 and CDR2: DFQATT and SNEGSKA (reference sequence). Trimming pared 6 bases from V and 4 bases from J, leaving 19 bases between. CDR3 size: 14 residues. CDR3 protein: CSARLTRGVYEQYF. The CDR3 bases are TGCAGTGCGAGATTGACGCGCGGCGTTTACGAGCAGTACTTC.

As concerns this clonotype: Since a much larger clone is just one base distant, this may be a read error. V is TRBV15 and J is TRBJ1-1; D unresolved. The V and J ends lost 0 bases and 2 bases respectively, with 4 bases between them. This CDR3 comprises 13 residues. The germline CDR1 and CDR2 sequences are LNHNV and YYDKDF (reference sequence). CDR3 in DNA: TGTGCCACCAGCAGAGAAGACAACACTGAAGCTTTCTTT. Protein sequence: CATSREDNTEAFF.

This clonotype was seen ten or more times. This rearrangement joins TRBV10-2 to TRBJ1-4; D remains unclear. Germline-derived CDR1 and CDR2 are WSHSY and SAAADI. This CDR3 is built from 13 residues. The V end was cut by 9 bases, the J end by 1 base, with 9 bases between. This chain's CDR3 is CASAVGTNEKLFF. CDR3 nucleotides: TGCGCCAGTGCGGTAGGAACTAATGAAAAACTGTTTTTT.

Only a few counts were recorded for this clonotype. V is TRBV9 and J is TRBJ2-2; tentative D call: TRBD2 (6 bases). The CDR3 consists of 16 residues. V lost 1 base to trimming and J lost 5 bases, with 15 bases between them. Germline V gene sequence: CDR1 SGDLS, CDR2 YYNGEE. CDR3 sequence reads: CASSVLSGSRTGELFF. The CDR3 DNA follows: TGTGCCAGCAGCGTATTGTCCGGGAGTCGTACCGGGGAGCTGTTTTTT. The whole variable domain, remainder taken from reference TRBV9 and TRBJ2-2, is DSGVTQTPKHLITATGQRVTLRCSPRSGDLSVYWYQQSLDQGLQFLIQYYNGEERAKGNILERFSAQQFPDLHSELNLSSLELGDSALYFCASSVLSGSRTGELFFGEGSRLTVL.

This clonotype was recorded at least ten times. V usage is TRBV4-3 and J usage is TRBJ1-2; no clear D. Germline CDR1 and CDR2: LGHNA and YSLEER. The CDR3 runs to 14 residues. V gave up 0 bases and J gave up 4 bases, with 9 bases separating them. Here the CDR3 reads CASSQEWASYGYTF. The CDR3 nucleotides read TGCGCCAGCAGCCAAGAGTGGGCGTCCTATGGCTACACCTTC.

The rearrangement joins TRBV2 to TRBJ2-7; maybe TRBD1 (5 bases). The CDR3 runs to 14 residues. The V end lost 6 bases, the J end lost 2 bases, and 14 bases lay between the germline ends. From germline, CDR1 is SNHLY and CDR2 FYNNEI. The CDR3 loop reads CASRRETATYEQYF. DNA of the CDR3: TGTGCCAGCAGACGTGAGACAGCAACCTACGAGCAGTACTTC.

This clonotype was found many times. The CDR3 nucleotides are TGTGCCAGCAGCCCCGGAGCAAGTTCCACGACCCAGTACTTC. This gives the protein CASSPGASSTTQYF. The V gene is TRBV7-8, the J gene TRBJ2-5; D ambiguous. Germline CDR1 reads SGHVS; CDR2 reads FQNEAQ. The V end lost 5 bases, the J end lost 7 bases, and 17 bases lay between the germline ends. The CDR3 consists of 14 residues.

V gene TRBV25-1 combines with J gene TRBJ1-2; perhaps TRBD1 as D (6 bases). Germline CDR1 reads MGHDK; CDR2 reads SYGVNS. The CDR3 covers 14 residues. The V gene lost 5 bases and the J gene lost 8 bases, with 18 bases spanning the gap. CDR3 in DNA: TGTGCCAGCAGTCGCAGGGGCGCGCAGGTGGGCTACACCTTC. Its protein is CASSRRGAQVGYTF.

The CDR3, as DNA: TGTGCCAGCAGTTTATCGGCTTGGGACGAAAATTCACCCCTCCACTTT. It encodes CASSLSAWDENSPLHF. This sequence joins TRBV28 and TRBJ1-6; D possibly corresponds to TRBD1 (5 bases). Trimming pared 1 base from V and 7 bases from J, leaving 14 bases between. Per the germline V gene, CDR1 is MDHEN and CDR2 is SYDVKM. The CDR3 spans 16 residues.

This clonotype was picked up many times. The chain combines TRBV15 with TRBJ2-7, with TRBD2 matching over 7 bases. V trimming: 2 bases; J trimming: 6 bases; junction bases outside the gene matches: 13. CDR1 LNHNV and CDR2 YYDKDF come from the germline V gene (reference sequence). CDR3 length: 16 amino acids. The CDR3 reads CATSRCRDRRECEQYF. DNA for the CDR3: TGTGCCACCAGCAGATGCAGGGACCGGCGGGAGTGCGAGCAGTACTTC.

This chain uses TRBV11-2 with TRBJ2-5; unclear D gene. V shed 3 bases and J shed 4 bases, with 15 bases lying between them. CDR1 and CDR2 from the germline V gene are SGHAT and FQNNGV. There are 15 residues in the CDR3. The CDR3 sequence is CASSFRELPGETQYF. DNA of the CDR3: TGTGCCAGCAGCTTTCGTGAATTACCCGGAGAGACCCAGTACTTC. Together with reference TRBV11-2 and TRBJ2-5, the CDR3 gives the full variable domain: EAGVAQSPRYKIIEKRQSVAFWCNPISGHATLYWYQQILGQGPKLLIQFQNNGVVDDSQLPKDRFSAERLKGVDSTLKIQPAKLEDSAVYLCASSFRELPGETQYFGPGTRLLVL.

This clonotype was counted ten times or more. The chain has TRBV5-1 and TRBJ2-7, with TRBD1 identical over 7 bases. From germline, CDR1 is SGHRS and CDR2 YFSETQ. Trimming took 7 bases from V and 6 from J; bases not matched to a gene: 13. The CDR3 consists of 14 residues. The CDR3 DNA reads TGCGCCAGCTCGCGAACAGGGGCAGGGTCCGAGCAGTACTTC. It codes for CASSRTGAGSEQYF. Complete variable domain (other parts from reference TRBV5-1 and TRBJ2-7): KAGVTQTPRYLIKTRGQQVTLSCSPISGHRSVSWYQQTPGQGLQFLFEYFSETQRNKGNFPGRFSGRQFSNSRSEMNVSTLELGDSALYLCASSRTGAGSEQYFGPGTRLTVT.

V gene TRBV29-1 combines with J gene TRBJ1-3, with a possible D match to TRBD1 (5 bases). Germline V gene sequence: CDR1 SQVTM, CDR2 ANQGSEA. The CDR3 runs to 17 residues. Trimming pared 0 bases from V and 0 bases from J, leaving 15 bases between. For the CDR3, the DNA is TGCAGCGTTGAAGATCGGGGAAGGGGTCGCTCTGGAAACACCATATATTTT. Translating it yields CSVEDRGRGRSGNTIYF.

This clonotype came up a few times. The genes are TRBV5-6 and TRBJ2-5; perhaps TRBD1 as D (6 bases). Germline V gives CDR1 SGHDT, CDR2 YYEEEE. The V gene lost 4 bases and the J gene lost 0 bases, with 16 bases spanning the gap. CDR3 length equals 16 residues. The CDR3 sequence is CASSADPGHHQETQYF. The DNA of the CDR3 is TGTGCCAGCAGCGCCGACCCGGGACACCACCAAGAGACCCAGTACTTC.

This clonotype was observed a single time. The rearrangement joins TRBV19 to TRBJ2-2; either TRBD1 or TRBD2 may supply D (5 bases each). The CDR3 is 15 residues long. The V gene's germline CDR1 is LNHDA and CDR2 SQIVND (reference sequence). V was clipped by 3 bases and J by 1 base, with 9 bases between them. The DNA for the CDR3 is TGTGCCAGTAGTATCCGGGACGGGAACACCGGGGAGCTGTTTTTT. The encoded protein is CASSIRDGNTGELFF.